What follows are 17 T cell receptor beta chains derived from one specimen sequenced in a study of shared clonotypes between healthy human individuals. TCRdb's copy holds only in-frame clones and misses some; the assay was immunoSEQ multiplex PCR. The data hold 2 million to 2.5 million clones, with 85% to 95% observed a single time. The sequenced sample was naive CD4+ T cells from PBMCs. Subset in this sample: CD45RA+ positively selected. The receptors originated from a man younger than 35 in good health. Some clones in this sample may be carry-over from other donors' samples.

This clone was observed a single time. V is TRBV5-1 and J is TRBJ2-5; TRBD1 aligns across 8 bases. Germline lookup yields CDR1 SGHRS and CDR2 YFSETQ. There are 15 residues in the CDR3. After removal of 4 bases from V and 1 base from J, the junction contained 6 bases not matched to a gene. CDR3: CASSPRTGPQETQYF. In DNA form, the CDR3 reads TGCGCCAGCAGCCCCCGGACAGGGCCCCAAGAGACCCAGTACTTC.

The chain uses TRBV7-9 and TRBJ2-7; TRBD1 matches at 9 bases. Trimming at V came to 5 bases and at J to 9 bases, leaving 8 bases not matched to a gene. Germline loops: CDR1 SEHNR, CDR2 FQNEAQ (reference sequence). This CDR3 comprises 13 residues. The CDR3 nucleotides read TGTGCCAGCAGCCCAGGACAGGGGAATAGGCAGTACTTC. As protein: CASSPGQGNRQYF. Looking up the rest from reference TRBV7-9 and TRBJ2-7 gives the full variable domain: DTGVSQNPRHKITKRGQNVTFRCDPISEHNRLYWYRQTLGQGPEFLTYFQNEAQLEKSRLLSDRFSAERPKGSFSTLEIQRTEQGDSAMYLCASSPGQGNRQYFGPGTRLTVT.

The J gene is TRBJ1-2, the V gene TRBV30; 9 bases are a match to TRBD1. The junction had 8 bases not matched to a gene; V was cut back by 6 bases and J by 3 bases. The CDR3 spans 14 residues. Per the germline V gene, CDR1 is GTSNPN and CDR2 is SVGIG (reference sequence). CDR3 protein: CACRTGGADYGYTF. The CDR3 DNA follows: TGTGCCTGTCGAACAGGGGGCGCCGACTATGGCTACACCTTC.

The genes are TRBV5-4 and TRBJ2-5, with D possibly matching TRBD2 (6 bases). V lost 6 bases, J lost 5 bases, and 20 bases lay in between. The CDR3 consists of 15 residues. The V gene's germline CDR1 is SGHNT and CDR2 YYREEE (reference sequence). The CDR3 loop is CASTDARAAGETQYF. Written as DNA, the CDR3 is TGTGCCAGCACCGACGCGCGGGCGGCGGGGGAGACCCAGTACTTC.

The V call is TRBV6-1, the J call TRBJ1-5, with D possibly TRBD1 on 5 matching bases. Germline V CDR1 and CDR2: MNHNS, SASEGT. V was cut by 7 bases and J by 2 bases, with 12 bases left in between. This CDR3 has 14 residues. DNA of the CDR3: TGTGCCAGCATTGAGGGGCGCGGCAATCAGCCCCAGCATTTT. Its protein product is CASIEGRGNQPQHF.

V usage is TRBV19 and J usage is TRBJ1-2; D is perhaps TRBD1 (5 bases). Germline V gene lookup returns CDR1 LNHDA and CDR2 SQIVND (reference sequence). Trimming took 4 bases from V and 3 from J, leaving 21 bases between them. This CDR3 is built from 17 residues. The DNA of the CDR3 is TGTGCCAGTAGTACCCTCGCAAGCGGGGGTAAAGACTATGGCTACACCTTC. This encodes CASSTLASGGKDYGYTF.

The genes are TRBV7-3 and TRBJ2-5; D is undetermined. Germline-derived CDR1 and CDR2 are SGHTA and FQGTGA. This CDR3 has 12 residues. Trimming stripped 2 bases from V and 5 bases from J, with 6 bases between. CDR3 in DNA: TGTGCCAGCAGCTTATTGTCGGAGACCCAGTACTTC. It specifies CASSLLSETQYF. Supplemented by reference TRBV7-3 and TRBJ2-5, the full variable domain reads GAGVSQTPSNKVTEKGKYVELRCDPISGHTALYWYRQSLGQGPEFLIYFQGTGAADDSGLPNDRFFAVRPEGSVSTLKIQRTERGDSAVYLCASSLLSETQYFGPGTRLLVL.

The chain uses TRBV5-1 and TRBJ2-1; 9 positions agree with TRBD2. Germline V gene data show CDR1 as SGHRS and CDR2 as YFSETQ. V shed 6 bases, J shed 6 bases, and the junction held 10 bases outside the gene matches. CDR3 size: 15 residues. The CDR3 coding sequence is TGCGCCAGCAACTTCGCCGGGACTAGCAGCAATGAGCAGTTCTTC. As protein: CASNFAGTSSNEQFF.

This clone showed up just a few times. The rearrangement uses TRBV6-4 and TRBJ1-1; D possibly corresponds to TRBD1 (5 bases). V shed 5 bases and J shed 3 bases, with 13 bases lying between them. The CDR3 is made up of 14 amino acids. The germline V gene encodes CDR1 MRHNA and CDR2 SNTAGT. CDR3 sequence: CASSSGMGDTEAFF. The CDR3 DNA reads TGTGCCAGCAGTTCGGGAATGGGGGACACTGAAGCTTTCTTT.

This chain connects TRBV18 to TRBJ1-2; TRBD1 matches at 7 bases. The CDR3 totals 15 residues. With 0 bases clipped from V and 5 bases from J, the junction kept 6 bases outside the gene matches. Looked up from germline, CDR1 is KGHSH and CDR2 is LQKENI. CDR3 DNA: TGTGCCAGCTCACCACCCCGGGACAGCCCTTATGGCTACACCTTC. It yields the protein CASSPPRDSPYGYTF.

The chain uses TRBV4-1 and TRBJ1-1; 8 bases match TRBD1. This CDR3 has 15 residues. Germline V gene lookup returns CDR1 MGHRA and CDR2 YSYEKL. Trimming took 4 bases from V and 1 from J; bases not matched to a gene: 5. DNA of the CDR3: TGCGCCAGCAGCCGGAAGACAGGGGCGAACACTGAAGCTTTCTTT. Protein: CASSRKTGANTEAFF.

This clone turned up a few times. V gene TRBV11-2 combines with J gene TRBJ1-5; D is unresolved. V was shortened by 5 bases and J by 7 bases, with 12 bases between the two germline ends. Germline V gene lookup returns CDR1 SGHAT and CDR2 FQNNGV. This CDR3 spans 13 amino acids. The CDR3 sequence: CASSPDKTQPQHF. CDR3 bases: TGTGCCAGCAGCCCCGACAAGACCCAGCCCCAGCATTTT.

The CDR3 protein is CASSLFPSTGYEQYF. In DNA, the CDR3 is TGTGCCAGCAGCTTATTTCCTAGCACTGGGTACGAGCAGTACTTC. The V and J genes are TRBV7-3 and TRBJ2-7; possible D gene TRBD2, 5 bases. V was cut by 2 bases and J by 4 bases, with 15 bases left in between. The CDR3 has 15 amino acids. Germline V gives CDR1 SGHTA, CDR2 FQGTGA.

This sequence joins TRBV11-3 and TRBJ2-1, with D possibly matching TRBD2 (5 bases). The CDR3 sequence is 14 residues long. The ends were cut back, 6 bases at V and 5 bases at J, with 14 bases in the middle. Germline CDR1 and CDR2: SGHNT and YENEEA. CDR3 sequence reads: CASSDGNGDNEQFF. CDR3 in DNA: TGTGCCAGCAGTGACGGGAACGGGGACAATGAGCAGTTCTTC.

In the case of this clone: At one end, the junction sequence differs from germline, possibly due to a read error. The rearrangement links TRBV5-1 to TRBJ1-6; D is perhaps TRBD1 (5 bases). Per germline, CDR1 SGHRS and CDR2 YFSETQ. The CDR3 is 13 residues long. The CDR3 DNA follows: TGCGCCGGCAGGGTTGCAGAGGATTCACCCCTCCACTTT. Translation: CAGRVAEDSPLHF.

The gene calls are TRBV7-2 and TRBJ2-1, with TRBD1 matching 12 bases. The CDR3 is 19 residues long. V shed 4 bases and J 7 bases; nucleotides not matched to a gene: 17. In germline, CDR1 is SGHTA, CDR2 FQGNSA. CDR3 region: CASSSSWDRGRPLRNEQFF. CDR3 bases: TGTGCCAGCAGCTCGTCCTGGGACAGGGGGCGACCATTGAGGAATGAGCAGTTCTTC. Combining the CDR3 with reference TRBV7-2 and TRBJ2-1 gives the whole variable domain GAGVSQSPSNKVTEKGKDVELRCDPISGHTALYWYRQSLGQGLEFLIYFQGNSAPDKSGLPSDRFSAERTGGSVSTLTIQRTQQEDSAVYLCASSSSWDRGRPLRNEQFFGPGTRLTVL.

The chain couples TRBV27 to TRBJ1-1; weak D call: TRBD1 (6 bases). Trimming cost V 4 bases and J 0 bases, with 15 bases left between them. Germline-derived CDR1 and CDR2 are MNHEY and SMNVEV (reference sequence). The CDR3 extends over 16 amino acids. The CDR3 loop is CASSSIWTEVNTEAFF. In DNA form, the CDR3 reads TGTGCCAGCAGTTCGATATGGACAGAAGTGAACACTGAAGCTTTCTTT.